This T cell receptor beta chain is from a study of blood T cells in healthy people across ages. General study results and limits: When set beside aged donors, long-lived donors presented more naive CD4+ cells and higher diversity. Researchers deemed the diversity estimates from one million T cells underestimates.

This clonotype showed up many times. As yet, its antigen is unknown. The CDR3 covers 16 residues. V lost 5 bases, J lost 4 bases, and 15 bases lay in between. Together with a sample-barcoded 5' primer, a J-beta primer mix was included in a second PCR lasting about 6 to 11 cycles. A tag from a template-switch adaptor with 12 random nucleotides marked each cDNA molecule. Via MiXCR, TCRdb re-called the 5' RACE reads, giving one row per CDR3 protein. Among 700,000 to 850,000 distinct CDR3 sequences listed, about 36% were seen once. Per sample, at least 5 micrograms of total RNA were extracted. The specimen was blood. The chain carries TRBV12-3 or TRBV12-4 and TRBJ2-6; no clear D. This sequence was found in a man aged 18 to 29 in good health. The CDR3 spells CASSLGPFTGANVLTF. In DNA, the CDR3 is TGTGCCAGCAGTCTTGGACCCTTTACAGGGGCCAACGTCCTGACTTTC.